Reported below is one T cell receptor beta chain. Profiled with immunoSEQ multiplex PCR; TCRdb holds only in-frame clones, not every one. The repertoire holds roughly 1.4 million clones, with 98% as singletons. This sample is part of a study of shared clonotypes between healthy human individuals. The healthy adult donors were HIV-negative and reported no recent acute infections or vaccinations. The germline V gene encodes CDR1 LGHNA and CDR2 YSLEER. With V trimmed by 6 bases and J by 2 bases, 10 bases remained unmatched. This CDR3 region has 15 residues. Sequencing was carried out using naive CD4+ T cells sorted from blood. Subset here: CD45RA+ positively selected. The chain couples TRBV4-3 to TRBJ2-7; 7 positions agree with TRBD1. The receptor was isolated from a man in his thirties or forties in good health. The chain's CDR3 is CASSPRQGGPYEQYF. CDR3 bases: TGCGCCAGCAGTCCAAGACAGGGTGGTCCCTACGAGCAGTACTTC.